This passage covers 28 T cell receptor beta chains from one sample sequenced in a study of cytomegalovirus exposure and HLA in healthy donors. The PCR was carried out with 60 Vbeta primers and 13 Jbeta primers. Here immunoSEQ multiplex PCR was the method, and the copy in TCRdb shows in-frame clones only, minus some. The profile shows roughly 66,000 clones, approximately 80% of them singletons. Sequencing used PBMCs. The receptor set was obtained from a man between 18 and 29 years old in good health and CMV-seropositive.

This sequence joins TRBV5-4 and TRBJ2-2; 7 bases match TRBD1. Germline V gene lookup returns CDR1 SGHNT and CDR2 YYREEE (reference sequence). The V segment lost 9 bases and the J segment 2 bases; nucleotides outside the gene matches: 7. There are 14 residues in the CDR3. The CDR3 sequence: CATQGQPNTGELFF. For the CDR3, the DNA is TGTGCCACCCAGGGACAGCCCAACACCGGGGAGCTGTTTTTT.

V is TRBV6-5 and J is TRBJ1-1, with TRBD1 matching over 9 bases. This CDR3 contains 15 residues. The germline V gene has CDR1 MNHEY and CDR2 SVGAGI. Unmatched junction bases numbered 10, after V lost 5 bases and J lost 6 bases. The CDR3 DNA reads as TGTGCCAGCAGTCGGGGGGACAGGGAAGGCGCTGAAGCTTTCTTT. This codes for CASSRGDREGAEAFF.

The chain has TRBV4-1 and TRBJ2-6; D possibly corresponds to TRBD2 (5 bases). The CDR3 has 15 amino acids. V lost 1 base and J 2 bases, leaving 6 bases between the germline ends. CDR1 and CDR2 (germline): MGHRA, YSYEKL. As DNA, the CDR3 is TGCGCCAGCAGCCAAGCGAGGGCTGGGGCCAACGTCCTGACTTTC. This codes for CASSQARAGANVLTF.

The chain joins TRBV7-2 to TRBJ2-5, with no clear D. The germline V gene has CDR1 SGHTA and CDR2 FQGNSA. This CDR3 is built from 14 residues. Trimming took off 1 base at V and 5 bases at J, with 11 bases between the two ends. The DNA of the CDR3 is TGTGCCAGCAGCTTAGTCTCGGCGGCCGAGACCCAGTACTTC. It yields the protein CASSLVSAAETQYF.

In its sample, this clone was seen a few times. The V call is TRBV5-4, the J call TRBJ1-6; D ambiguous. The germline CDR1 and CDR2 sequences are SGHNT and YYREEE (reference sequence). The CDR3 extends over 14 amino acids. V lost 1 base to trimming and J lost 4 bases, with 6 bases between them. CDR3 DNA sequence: TGTGCCAGCAGCTTGAACGGTTATAATTCACCCCTCCACTTT. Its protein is CASSLNGYNSPLHF.

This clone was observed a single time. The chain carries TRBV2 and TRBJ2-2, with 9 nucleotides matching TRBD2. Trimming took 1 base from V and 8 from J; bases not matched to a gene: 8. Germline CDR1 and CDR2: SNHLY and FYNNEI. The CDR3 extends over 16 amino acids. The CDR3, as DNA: TGTGCCAGCAGTGAAGGGACTAGCGCTTTAACTGGGGAGCTGTTTTTT. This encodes CASSEGTSALTGELFF.

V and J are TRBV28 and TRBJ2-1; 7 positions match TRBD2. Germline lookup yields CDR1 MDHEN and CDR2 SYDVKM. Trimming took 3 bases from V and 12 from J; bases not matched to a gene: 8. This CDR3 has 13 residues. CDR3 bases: TGTGCCAGCAGTTTGGCGGGGGACGGGCGGCAGTTCTTC. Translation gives CASSLAGDGRQFF.

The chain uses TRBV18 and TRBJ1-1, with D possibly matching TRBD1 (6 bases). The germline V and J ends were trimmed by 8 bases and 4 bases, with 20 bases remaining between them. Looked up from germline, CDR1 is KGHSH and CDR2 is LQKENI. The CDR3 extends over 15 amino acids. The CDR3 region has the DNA TGTGCCAGCCTCCGGGACGAAGGGGGGGTCACTGAAGCTTTCTTT. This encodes CASLRDEGGVTEAFF.

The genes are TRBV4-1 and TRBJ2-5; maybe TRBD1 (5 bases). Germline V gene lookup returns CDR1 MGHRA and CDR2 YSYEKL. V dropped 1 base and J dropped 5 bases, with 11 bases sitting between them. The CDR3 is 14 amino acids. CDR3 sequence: CASSQAGRVETQYF. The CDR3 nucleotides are TGCGCCAGCAGCCAAGCCGGCAGGGTCGAGACCCAGTACTTC.

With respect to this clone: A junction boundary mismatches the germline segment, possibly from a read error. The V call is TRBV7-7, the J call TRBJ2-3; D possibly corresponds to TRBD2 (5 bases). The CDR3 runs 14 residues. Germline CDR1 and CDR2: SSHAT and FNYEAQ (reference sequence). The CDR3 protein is CASSAITRTDTQYF. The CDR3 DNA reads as TGTGCTAGCAGCGCAATTACTAGAACAGATACGCAGTATTTT. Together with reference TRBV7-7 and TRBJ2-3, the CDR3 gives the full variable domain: GAGVSQSPRYKVTKRGQDVTLRCDPISSHATLYWYQQALGQGPEFLTYFNYEAQPDKSGLPSDRFSAERPEGSISTLTIQRTEQRDSAMYRCASSAITRTDTQYFGPGTRLTVL.

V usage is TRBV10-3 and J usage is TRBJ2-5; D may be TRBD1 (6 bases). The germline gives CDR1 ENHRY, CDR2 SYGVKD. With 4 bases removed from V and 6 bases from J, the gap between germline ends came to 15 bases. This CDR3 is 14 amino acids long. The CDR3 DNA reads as TGTGCCATCAGTGGCGGCCAGGGGTTAAAGACCCAGTACTTC. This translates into CAISGGQGLKTQYF.

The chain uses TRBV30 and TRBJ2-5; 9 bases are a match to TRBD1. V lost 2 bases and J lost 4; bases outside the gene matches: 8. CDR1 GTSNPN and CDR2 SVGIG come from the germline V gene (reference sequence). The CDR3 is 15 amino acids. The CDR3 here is CAWSPGTGTLETQYF. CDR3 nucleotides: TGTGCCTGGAGTCCCGGGACAGGGACTTTAGAGACCCAGTACTTC.

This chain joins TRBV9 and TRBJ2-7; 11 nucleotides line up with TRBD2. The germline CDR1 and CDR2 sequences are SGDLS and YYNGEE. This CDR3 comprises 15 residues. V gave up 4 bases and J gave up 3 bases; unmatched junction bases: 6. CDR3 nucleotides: TGTGCCAGCAGCCCGGGACTAGCGGAAGGCTACGAGCAGTACTTC. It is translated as CASSPGLAEGYEQYF.

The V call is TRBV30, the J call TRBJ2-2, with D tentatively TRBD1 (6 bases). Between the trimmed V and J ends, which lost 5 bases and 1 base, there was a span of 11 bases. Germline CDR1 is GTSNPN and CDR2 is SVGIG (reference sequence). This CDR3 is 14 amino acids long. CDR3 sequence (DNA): TGTGCCTGGGCTACGACAGGGAACACCGGGGAGCTGTTTTTT. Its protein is CAWATTGNTGELFF.

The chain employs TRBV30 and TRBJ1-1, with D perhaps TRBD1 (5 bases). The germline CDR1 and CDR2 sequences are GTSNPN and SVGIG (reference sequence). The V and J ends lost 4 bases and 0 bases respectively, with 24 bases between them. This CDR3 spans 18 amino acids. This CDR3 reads CAWTFRGTGAGMNTEAFF. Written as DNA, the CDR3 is TGTGCCTGGACCTTTCGGGGGACGGGTGCAGGAATGAACACTGAAGCTTTCTTT.

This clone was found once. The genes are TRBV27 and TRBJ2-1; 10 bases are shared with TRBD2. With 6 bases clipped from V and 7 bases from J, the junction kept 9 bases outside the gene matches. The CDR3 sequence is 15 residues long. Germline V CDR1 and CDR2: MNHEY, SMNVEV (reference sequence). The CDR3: CASRILSGGANEQFF. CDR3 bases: TGTGCCAGCAGGATATTAAGCGGGGGGGCGAATGAGCAGTTCTTC.

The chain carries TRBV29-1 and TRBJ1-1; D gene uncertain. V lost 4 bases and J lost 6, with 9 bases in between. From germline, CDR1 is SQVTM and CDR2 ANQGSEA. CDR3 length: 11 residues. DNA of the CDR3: TGCAGCGTTGCGGTGGGAGCTGAAGCTTTCTTT. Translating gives CSVAVGAEAFF.

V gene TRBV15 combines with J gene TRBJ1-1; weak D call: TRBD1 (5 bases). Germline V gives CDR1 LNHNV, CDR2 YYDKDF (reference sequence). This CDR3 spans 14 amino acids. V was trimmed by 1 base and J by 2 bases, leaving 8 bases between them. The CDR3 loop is CATSRAGYNTEAFF. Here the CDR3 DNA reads TGTGCCACCAGCAGAGCAGGGTACAACACTGAAGCTTTCTTT. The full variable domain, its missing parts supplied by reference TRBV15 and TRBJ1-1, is DAMVIQNPRYQVTQFGKPVTLSCSQTLNHNVMYWYQQKSSQAPKLLFHYYDKDFNNEADTPDNFQSRRPNTSFCFLDIRSPGLGDTAMYLCATSRAGYNTEAFFGQGTRLTVV.

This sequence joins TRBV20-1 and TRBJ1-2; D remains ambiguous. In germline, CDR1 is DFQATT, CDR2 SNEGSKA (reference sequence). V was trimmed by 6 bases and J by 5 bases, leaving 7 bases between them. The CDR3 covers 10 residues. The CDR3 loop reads CSARGYGYTF. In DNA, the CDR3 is TGCAGTGCCCGAGGATATGGCTACACCTTC.

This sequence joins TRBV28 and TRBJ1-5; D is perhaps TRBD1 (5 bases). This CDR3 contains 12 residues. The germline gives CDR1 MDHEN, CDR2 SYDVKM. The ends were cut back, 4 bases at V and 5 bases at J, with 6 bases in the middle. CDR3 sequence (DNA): TGTGCCAGCAGTTCACAGGATCAGCCCCAGCATTTT. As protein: CASSSQDQPQHF.

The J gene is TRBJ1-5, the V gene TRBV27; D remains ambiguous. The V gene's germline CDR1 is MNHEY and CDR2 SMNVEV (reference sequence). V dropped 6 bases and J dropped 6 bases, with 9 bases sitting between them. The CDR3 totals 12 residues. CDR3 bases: TGTGCCAGCAGCACGGGAGGTCAGCCCCAGCATTTT. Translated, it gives CASSTGGQPQHF.

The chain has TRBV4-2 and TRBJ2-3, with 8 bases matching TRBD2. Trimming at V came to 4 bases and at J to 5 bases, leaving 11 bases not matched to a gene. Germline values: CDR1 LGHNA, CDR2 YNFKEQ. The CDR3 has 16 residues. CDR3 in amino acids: CASSPLTGGALDTQYF. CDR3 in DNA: TGTGCCAGCAGCCCCCTGACCGGGGGGGCCCTAGATACGCAGTATTTT.

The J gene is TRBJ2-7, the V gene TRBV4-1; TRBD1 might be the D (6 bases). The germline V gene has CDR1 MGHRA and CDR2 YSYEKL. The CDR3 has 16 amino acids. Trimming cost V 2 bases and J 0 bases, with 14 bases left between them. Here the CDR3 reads CASSQQETGVSYEQYF. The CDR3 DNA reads TGCGCCAGCAGCCAACAAGAGACAGGAGTCTCCTACGAGCAGTACTTC.

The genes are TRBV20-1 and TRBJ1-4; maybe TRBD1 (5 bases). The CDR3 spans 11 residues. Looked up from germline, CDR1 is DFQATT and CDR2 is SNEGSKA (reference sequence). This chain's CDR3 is CSAGEREKLFF. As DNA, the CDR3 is TGCAGCGCGGGGGAACGGGAAAAACTGTTTTTT.

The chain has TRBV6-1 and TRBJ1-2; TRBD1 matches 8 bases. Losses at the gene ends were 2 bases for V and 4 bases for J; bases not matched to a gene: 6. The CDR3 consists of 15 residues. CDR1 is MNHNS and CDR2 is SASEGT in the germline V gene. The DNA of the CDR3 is TGTGCCAGCAGTGAATCCCAGGGGGCCTTCTATGGCTACACCTTC. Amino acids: CASSESQGAFYGYTF.

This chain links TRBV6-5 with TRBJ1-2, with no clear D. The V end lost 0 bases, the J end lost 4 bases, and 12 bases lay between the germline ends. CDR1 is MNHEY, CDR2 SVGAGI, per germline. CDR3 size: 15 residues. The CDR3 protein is CASSYSGGWAYGYTF. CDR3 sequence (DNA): TGTGCCAGCAGTTACTCGGGTGGGTGGGCCTATGGCTACACCTTC.

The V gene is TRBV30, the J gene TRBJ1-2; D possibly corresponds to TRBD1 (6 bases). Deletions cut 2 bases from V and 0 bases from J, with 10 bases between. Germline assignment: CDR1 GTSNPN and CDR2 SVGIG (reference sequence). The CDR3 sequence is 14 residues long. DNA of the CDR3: TGTGCCTGGAGTAGTAAGGGGGCTAACTATGGCTACACCTTC. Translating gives CAWSSKGANYGYTF.

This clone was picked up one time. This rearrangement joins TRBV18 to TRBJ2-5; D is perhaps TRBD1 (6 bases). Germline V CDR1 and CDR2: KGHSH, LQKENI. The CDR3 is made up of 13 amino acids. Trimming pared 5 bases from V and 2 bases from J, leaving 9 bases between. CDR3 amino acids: CASSTGSQETQYF. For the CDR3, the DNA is TGTGCCAGCTCAACAGGGAGTCAAGAGACCCAGTACTTC.